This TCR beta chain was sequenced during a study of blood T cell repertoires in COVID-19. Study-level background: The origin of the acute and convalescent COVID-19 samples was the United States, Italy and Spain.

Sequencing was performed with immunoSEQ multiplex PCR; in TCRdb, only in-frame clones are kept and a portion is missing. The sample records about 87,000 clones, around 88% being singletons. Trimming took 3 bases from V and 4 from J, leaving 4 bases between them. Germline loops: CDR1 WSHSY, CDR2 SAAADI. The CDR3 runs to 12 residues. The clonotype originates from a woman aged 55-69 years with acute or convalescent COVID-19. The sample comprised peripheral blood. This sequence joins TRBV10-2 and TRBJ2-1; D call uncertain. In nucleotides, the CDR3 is TGCGCCAGCAGTGACGGTTACAATGAGCAGTTCTTC. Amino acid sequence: CASSDGYNEQFF.